This T cell receptor beta chain was obtained from a study of control samples from healthy donors and cancer patients. Data came from immunoSEQ multiplex PCR; TCRdb stores just in-frame clones and leaves some out. The sample lists 100,000 to 120,000 clones, roughly 79% occurring once. CDR3 length: 16 amino acids. Germline V gene lookup returns CDR1 MDHEN and CDR2 SYDVKM. The junction had 11 bases not matched to a gene; V was cut back by 3 bases and J by 6 bases. This rearrangement joins TRBV28 to TRBJ1-1, with 9 bases matching TRBD1. This receptor was obtained from a man aged 18 to 29 in good health. Sequencing input: blood. CDR3 region: CASSFGGTGNWAEAFF. The CDR3 coding sequence is TGTGCCAGCAGTTTCGGCGGGACAGGGAATTGGGCTGAAGCTTTCTTT.